This T cell receptor (beta chain) is drawn from a study of glioma-infiltrating T cells. This CDR3 is built from 14 residues. Germline V gene lookup returns CDR1 LNHDA and CDR2 SQIVND (reference sequence). The ends were cut back, 4 bases at V and 10 bases at J, with 14 bases in the middle. TCR alpha and beta CDR3 regions were amplified from RNA using iRepertoire nested multiplex PCR. For one-step reverse transcription and amplification, about 90-400 ng of tissue mRNA or PBMC total RNA was used. TCRdb processed the multiplex PCR reads anew with MiXCR; each CDR3 protein has one entry. Here the sample spans approximately 100,000 distinct CDR3 sequences, approximately 28% being singletons. This clonotype was recorded at least ten times. Its antigen is undetermined. Findings and caveats of the study: Above-expected tissue-blood divergence occurred in all gliomas, most in low-grade ones. CDR3 overlap between tissue and blood was very small.

This chain uses TRBV19 with TRBJ1-6; maybe TRBD1 (6 bases). Sequenced: glioma tissue, nonneoplastic brain tissue, or PBMCs (not recorded which). The origin of this receptor is a human donor with low-grade glioma or glioblastoma, undergoing nonglioma brain surgery, or in good health (not recorded which). The CDR3 sequence is CASSTTGRESPLHF. The CDR3, as DNA: TGTGCCAGTAGTACCACAGGGAGAGAATCACCCCTCCACTTT.